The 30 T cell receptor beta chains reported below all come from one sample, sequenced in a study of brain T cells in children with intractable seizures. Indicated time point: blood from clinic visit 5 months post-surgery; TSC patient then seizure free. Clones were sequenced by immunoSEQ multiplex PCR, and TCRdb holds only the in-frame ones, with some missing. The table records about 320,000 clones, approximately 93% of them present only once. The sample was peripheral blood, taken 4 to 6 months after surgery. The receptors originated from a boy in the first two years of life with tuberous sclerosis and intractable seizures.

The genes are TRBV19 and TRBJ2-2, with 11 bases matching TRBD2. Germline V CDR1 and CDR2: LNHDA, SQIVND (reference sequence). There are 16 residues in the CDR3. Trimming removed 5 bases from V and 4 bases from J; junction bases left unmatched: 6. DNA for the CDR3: TGTGCCAGTAGTTCCATAGCGGGAGGGCCCACCGGGGAGCTGTTTTTT. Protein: CASSSIAGGPTGELFF.

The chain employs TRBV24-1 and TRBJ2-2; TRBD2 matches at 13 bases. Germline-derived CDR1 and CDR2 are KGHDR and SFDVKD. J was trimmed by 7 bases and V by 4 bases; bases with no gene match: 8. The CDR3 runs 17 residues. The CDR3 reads CATSDLGLAGDSGELFF. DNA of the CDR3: TGTGCCACCAGTGACCTCGGACTAGCGGGAGACAGCGGGGAGCTGTTTTTT.

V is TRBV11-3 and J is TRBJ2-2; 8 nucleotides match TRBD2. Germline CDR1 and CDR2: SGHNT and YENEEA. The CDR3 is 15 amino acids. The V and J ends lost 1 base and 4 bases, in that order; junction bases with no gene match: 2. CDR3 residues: CASSLGTSITGELFF. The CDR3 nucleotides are TGTGCCAGCAGCTTAGGGACTAGCATCACCGGGGAGCTGTTTTTT.

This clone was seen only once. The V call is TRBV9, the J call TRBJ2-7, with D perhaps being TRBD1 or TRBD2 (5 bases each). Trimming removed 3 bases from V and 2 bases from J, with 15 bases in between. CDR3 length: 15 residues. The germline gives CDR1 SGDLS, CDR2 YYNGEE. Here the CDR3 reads CASSAQGDGTYEQYF. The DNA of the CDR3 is TGTGCCAGCAGCGCCCAAGGGGACGGAACCTACGAGCAGTACTTC.

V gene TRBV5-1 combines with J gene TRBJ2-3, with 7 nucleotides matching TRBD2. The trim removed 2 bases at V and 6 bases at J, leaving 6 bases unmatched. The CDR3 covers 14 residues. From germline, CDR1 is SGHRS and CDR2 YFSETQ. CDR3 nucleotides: TGCGCCAGCAGCTTCCGGGGGGTGGAGGATACGCAGTATTTT. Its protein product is CASSFRGVEDTQYF.

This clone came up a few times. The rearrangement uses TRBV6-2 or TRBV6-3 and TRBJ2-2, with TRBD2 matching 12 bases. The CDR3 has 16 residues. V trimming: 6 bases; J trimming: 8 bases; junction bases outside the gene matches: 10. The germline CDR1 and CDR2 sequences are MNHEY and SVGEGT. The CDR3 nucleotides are TGTGCCAGCAGCCCTCACCTAGCGGGAGGGATTGGGGAGCTGTTTTTT. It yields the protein CASSPHLAGGIGELFF.

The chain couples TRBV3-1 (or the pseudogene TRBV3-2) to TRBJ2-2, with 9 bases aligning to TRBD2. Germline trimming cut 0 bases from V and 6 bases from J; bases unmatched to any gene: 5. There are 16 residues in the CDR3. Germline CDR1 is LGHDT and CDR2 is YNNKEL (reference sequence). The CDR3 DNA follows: TGTGCCAGCAGCCAAGAAGGCGGGGGGGCCTCCGGGGAGCTGTTTTTT. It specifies CASSQEGGGASGELFF.

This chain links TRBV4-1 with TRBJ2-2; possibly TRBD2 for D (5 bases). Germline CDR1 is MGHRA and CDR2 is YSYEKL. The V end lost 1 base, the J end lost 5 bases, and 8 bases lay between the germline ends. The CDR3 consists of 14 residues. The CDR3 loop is CASSQVEGTGELFF. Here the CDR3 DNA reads TGCGCCAGCAGCCAAGTCGAGGGAACCGGGGAGCTGTTTTTT.

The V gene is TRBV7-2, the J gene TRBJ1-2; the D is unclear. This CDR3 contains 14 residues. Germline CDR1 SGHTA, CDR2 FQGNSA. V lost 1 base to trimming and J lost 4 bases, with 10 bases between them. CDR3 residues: CASSLGRPPYGYTF. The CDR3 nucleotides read TGTGCCAGCAGCTTAGGCAGGCCACCCTATGGCTACACCTTC.

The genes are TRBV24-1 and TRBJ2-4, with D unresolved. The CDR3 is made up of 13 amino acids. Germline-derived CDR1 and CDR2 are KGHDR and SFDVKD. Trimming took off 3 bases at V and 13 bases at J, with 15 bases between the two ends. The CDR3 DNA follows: TGTGCCACCAGTGATGAAAACGTCCTTCACCAGTACTTC. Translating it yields CATSDENVLHQYF.

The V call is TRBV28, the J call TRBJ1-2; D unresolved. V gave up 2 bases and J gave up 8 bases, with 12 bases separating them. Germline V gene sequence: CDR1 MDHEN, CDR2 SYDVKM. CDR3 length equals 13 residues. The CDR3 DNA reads TGTGCCAGCAGTTTAATGGGGTCGACCGGCTACACCTTC. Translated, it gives CASSLMGSTGYTF.

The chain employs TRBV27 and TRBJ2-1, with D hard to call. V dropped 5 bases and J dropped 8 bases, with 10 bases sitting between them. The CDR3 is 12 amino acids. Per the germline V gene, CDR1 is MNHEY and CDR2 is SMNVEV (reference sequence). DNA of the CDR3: TGTGCCAGCAGTCGAATAGGAGATGAGCAGTTCTTC. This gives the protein CASSRIGDEQFF.

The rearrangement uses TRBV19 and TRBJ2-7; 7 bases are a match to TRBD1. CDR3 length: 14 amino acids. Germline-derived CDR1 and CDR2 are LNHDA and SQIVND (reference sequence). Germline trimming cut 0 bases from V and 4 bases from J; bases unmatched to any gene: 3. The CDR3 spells CASSIDRDRYEQYF. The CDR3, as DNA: TGTGCCAGTAGTATAGACCGGGACAGATACGAGCAGTACTTC. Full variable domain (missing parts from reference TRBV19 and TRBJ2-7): DGGITQSPKYLFRKEGQNVTLSCEQNLNHDAMYWYRQDPGQGLRLIYYSQIVNDFQKGDIAEGYSVSREKKESFPLTVTSAQKNPTAFYLCASSIDRDRYEQYFGPGTRLTVT.

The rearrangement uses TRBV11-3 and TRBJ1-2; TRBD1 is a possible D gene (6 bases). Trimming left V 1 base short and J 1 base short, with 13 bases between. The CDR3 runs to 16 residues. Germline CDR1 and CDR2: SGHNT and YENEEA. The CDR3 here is CASSLGGQEINYGYTF. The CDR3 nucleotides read TGTGCCAGCAGCTTAGGGGGGCAGGAGATTAACTATGGCTACACCTTC.

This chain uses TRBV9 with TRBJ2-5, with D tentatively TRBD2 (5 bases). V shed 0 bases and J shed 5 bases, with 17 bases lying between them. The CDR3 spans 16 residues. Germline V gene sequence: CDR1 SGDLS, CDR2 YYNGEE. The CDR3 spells CASSVGRGAVQETQYF. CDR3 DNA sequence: TGTGCCAGCAGCGTAGGTCGGGGAGCCGTCCAGGAGACCCAGTACTTC.

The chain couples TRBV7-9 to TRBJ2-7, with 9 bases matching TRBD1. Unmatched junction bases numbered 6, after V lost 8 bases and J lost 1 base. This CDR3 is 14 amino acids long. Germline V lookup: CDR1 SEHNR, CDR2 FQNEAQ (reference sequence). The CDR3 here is CASRPGTGSYEQYF. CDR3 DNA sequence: TGTGCCAGCCGCCCCGGGACAGGGTCCTACGAGCAGTACTTC.

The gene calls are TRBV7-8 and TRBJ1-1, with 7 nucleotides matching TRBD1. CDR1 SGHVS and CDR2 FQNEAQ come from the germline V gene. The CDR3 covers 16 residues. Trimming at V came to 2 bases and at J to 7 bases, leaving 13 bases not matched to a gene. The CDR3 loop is CASSLRPPGQAVEAFF. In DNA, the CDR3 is TGTGCCAGCAGCTTAAGGCCCCCCGGACAGGCCGTTGAAGCTTTCTTT.

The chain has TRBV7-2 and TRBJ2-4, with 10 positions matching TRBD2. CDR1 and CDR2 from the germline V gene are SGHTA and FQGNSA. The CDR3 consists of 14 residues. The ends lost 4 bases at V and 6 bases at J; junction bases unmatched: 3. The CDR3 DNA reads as TGTGCCAGCAGCTACTCTAGCGGGAGAAACATTCAGTACTTC. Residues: CASSYSSGRNIQYF. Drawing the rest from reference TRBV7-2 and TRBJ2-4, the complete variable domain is GAGVSQSPSNKVTEKGKDVELRCDPISGHTALYWYRQSLGQGLEFLIYFQGNSAPDKSGLPSDRFSAERTGGSVSTLTIQRTQQEDSAVYLCASSYSSGRNIQYFGAGTRLSVL.

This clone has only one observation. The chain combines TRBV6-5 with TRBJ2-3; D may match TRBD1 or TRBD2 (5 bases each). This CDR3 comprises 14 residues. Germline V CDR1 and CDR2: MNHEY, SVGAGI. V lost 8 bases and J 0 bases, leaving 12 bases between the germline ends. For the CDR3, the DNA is TGTGCCAGCGGAACGGGGCCAAGCACAGATACGCAGTATTTT. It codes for CASGTGPSTDTQYF.

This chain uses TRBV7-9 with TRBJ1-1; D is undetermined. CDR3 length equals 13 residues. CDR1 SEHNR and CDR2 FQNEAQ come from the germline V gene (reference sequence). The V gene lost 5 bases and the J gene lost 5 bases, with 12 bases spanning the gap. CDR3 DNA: TGTGCCAGCAGCCTGGGAGAGAGGACTGAAGCTTTCTTT. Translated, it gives CASSLGERTEAFF.

CDR3 in amino acids: CASSSGTFTYEQYF. The CDR3, as DNA: TGTGCCAGCAGCTCCGGGACATTTACCTACGAGCAGTACTTC. The chain uses TRBV5-5 and TRBJ2-7, with D tentatively TRBD1 (6 bases). V was cut by 3 bases and J by 2 bases, with 12 bases left in between. Germline V gives CDR1 SGHKS, CDR2 YYEKEE (reference sequence). This CDR3 has 14 residues.

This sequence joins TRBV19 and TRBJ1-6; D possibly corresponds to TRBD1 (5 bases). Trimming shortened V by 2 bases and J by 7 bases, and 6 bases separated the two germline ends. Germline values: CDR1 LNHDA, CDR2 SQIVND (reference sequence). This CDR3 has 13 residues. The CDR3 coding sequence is TGTGCCAGTAGTATAAGACAGAATTCACCCCTCCACTTT. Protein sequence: CASSIRQNSPLHF.

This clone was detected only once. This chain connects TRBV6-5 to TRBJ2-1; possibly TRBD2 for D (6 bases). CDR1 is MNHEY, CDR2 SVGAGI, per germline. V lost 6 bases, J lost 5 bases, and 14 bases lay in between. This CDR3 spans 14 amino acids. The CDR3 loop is CASRPVPGDNEQFF. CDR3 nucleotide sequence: TGTGCCAGCAGGCCCGTACCGGGAGACAATGAGCAGTTCTTC.

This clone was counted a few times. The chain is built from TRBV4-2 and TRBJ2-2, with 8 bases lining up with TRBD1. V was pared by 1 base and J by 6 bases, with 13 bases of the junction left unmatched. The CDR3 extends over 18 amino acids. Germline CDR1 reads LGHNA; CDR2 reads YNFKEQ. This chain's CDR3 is CASSQGVLGQGAPGELFF. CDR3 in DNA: TGTGCCAGCAGCCAAGGAGTTTTAGGGCAGGGGGCGCCCGGGGAGCTGTTTTTT.

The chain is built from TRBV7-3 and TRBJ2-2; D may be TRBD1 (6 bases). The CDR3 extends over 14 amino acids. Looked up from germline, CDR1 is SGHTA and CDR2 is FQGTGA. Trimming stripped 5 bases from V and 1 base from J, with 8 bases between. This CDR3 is CASSPTGNTGELFF. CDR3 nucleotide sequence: TGTGCCAGCAGCCCGACAGGGAACACCGGGGAGCTGTTTTTT.

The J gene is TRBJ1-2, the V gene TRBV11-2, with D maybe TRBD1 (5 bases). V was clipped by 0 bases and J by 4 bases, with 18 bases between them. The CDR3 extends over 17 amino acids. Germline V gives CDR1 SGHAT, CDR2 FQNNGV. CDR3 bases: TGTGCCAGCAGCTTAGATGTCTCAGGGATGATGGGCTATGGCTACACCTTC. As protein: CASSLDVSGMMGYGYTF. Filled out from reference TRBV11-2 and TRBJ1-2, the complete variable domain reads EAGVAQSPRYKIIEKRQSVAFWCNPISGHATLYWYQQILGQGPKLLIQFQNNGVVDDSQLPKDRFSAERLKGVDSTLKIQPAKLEDSAVYLCASSLDVSGMMGYGYTFGSGTRLTVV.

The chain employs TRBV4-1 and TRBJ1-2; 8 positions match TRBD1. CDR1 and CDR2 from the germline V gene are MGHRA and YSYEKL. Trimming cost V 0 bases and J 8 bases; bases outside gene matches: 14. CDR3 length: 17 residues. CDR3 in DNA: TGCGCCAGCAGCCAAGATCTTATGCCCGTGGACAGGGTGGGCTACACCTTC. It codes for CASSQDLMPVDRVGYTF.

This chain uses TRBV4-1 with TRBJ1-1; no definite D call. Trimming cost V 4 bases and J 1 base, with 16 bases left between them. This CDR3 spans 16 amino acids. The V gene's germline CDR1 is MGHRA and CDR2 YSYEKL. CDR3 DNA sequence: TGCGCCAGCAGCCTCGAGGTGGGCATCAGGAACACTGAAGCTTTCTTT. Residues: CASSLEVGIRNTEAFF.

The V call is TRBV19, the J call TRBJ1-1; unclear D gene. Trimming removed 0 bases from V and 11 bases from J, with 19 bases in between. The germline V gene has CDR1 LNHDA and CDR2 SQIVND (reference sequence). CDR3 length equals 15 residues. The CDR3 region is CASSIDHGGPLGAFF. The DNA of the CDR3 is TGTGCCAGTAGTATAGATCATGGCGGCCCCCTCGGGGCTTTCTTT.

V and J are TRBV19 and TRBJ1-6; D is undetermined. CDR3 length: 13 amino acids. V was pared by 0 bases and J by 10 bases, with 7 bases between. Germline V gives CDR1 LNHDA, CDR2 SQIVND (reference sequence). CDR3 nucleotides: TGTGCCAGTAGTATAGATCTTCAATCACCCCTCCACTTT. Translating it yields CASSIDLQSPLHF.